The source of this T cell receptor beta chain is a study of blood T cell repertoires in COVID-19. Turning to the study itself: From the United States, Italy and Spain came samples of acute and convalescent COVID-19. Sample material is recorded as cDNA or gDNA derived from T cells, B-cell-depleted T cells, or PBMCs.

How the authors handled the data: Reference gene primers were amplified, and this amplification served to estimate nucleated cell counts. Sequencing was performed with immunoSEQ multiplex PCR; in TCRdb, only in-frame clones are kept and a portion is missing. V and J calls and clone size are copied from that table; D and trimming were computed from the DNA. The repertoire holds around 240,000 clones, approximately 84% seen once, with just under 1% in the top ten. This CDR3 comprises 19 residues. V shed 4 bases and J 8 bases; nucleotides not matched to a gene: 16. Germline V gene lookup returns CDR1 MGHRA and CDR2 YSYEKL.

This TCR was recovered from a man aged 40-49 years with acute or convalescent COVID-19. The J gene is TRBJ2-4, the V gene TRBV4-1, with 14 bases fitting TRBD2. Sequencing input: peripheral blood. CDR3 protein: CASSRETSGGVGARYIQYF. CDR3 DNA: TGCGCCAGCAGCCGAGAGACTAGCGGGGGGGTGGGTGCCAGGTACATTCAGTACTTC.